The 5 T cell receptor beta chains presented below share a single source sample, sequenced in a study of blood T cells in healthy people across ages. For the second PCR, which ran for roughly 7 to 11 cycles, a sample-barcoded 5' primer and a J-beta primer mix were used. A single record per CDR3 protein comes from TCRdb applying MiXCR to the 5' RACE reads. Here the sample spans 1.5 million to 2 million distinct CDR3 sequences, 28% being singletons. Sequenced: blood. Receptors were obtained from a woman aged 30 to 39 in good health.

This clonotype has only a few counts. The chain employs TRBV12-3 or TRBV12-4 and TRBJ2-1; 16 bases align to TRBD2. Germline trimming cut 7 bases from V and 6 bases from J; bases unmatched to any gene: 12. The CDR3 extends over 18 amino acids. CDR3 sequence (DNA): TGTGCCAGCAAACCGGGACTAGCGGGGGGGCCGGAGGGCAATGAGCAGTTCTTC. It codes for CASKPGLAGGPEGNEQFF.

The J gene is TRBJ1-5, the V gene TRBV15; D is uncertain. Trimming shortened V by 0 bases and J by 6 bases, and 6 bases separated the two germline ends. The CDR3 runs to 13 residues. Germline V CDR1 and CDR2: LNHNV, YYDKDF (reference sequence). The CDR3 protein is CATSRERGQPQHF. CDR3 in DNA: TGTGCCACCAGCAGAGAACGGGGTCAGCCCCAGCATTTT.

This clonotype was recorded a few times. At one boundary the junction diverges from the germline segment, which might be a read error. The chain couples TRBV4-1 to TRBJ2-3; no reliable D call. Germline-derived CDR1 and CDR2 are MGHRA and YSYEKL. CDR3 length equals 15 residues. The chain's CDR3 is CASSQVGVAADAQYF. The CDR3 DNA follows: TGCGCCAGCAGCCAAGTAGGCGTGGCGGCAGATGCGCAGTATTTT.

This clonotype was seen a few times. The chain carries TRBV2 and TRBJ2-1; the D gene is possibly TRBD1 (6 bases). V was cut by 9 bases and J by 4 bases, with 13 bases left in between. This CDR3 has 13 amino acids. From germline, CDR1 is SNHLY and CDR2 FYNNEI. This chain's CDR3 is CASLTGRYNEQFF. CDR3 DNA sequence: TGTGCCAGTCTGACAGGCCGGTACAATGAGCAGTTCTTC.

The CDR3 loop is CASSPDPSANYGYTF. CDR3 coding DNA: TGTGCCAGCAGCCCGGACCCTTCAGCTAACTATGGCTACACCTTC. The rearrangement joins TRBV7-2 to TRBJ1-2; unclear D gene. The CDR3 spans 15 residues. Trimming took off 5 bases at V and 0 bases at J, with 13 bases between the two ends. CDR1 and CDR2 from the germline V gene are SGHTA and FQGNSA.